The 27 T cell receptor beta chains reported below all come from one sample, sequenced in a study of early stage breast cancer tumors. The assay was immunoSEQ multiplex PCR, and TCRdb's table has in-frame clones only and misses some. The sample has 25,000 to 30,000 clones; 80% are singletons. The sample taken for sequencing was blood. Source of these receptors: a person between 60 and 70 years old with breast cancer.

The V gene is TRBV7-9, the J gene TRBJ1-2; D unresolved. This CDR3 comprises 12 residues. Trimming stripped 5 bases from V and 7 bases from J, with 11 bases between. Germline V gene sequence: CDR1 SEHNR, CDR2 FQNEAQ (reference sequence). CDR3 protein: CASSPSGSGYTF. The CDR3, as DNA: TGTGCCAGCAGCCCATCGGGGTCTGGCTACACCTTC.

J is TRBJ2-7 and V is TRBV10-2, with D possibly being TRBD1 (6 bases). V was pared by 8 bases and J by 4 bases, with 9 bases between. The CDR3 is 11 residues long. The germline gives CDR1 WSHSY, CDR2 SAAADI. The CDR3 DNA sequence: TGCGCCAGCGCCCAGGGGTACGAGCAGTACTTC. It codes for CASAQGYEQYF.

This chain connects TRBV19 to TRBJ1-3; D gene ambiguous. Germline CDR1 reads LNHDA; CDR2 reads SQIVND (reference sequence). The CDR3 consists of 15 residues. Trimming left V 0 bases short and J 0 bases short, with 6 bases between. The CDR3 sequence is CASSIEGSSGNTIYF. CDR3 in DNA: TGTGCCAGTAGTATAGAGGGCAGCTCTGGAAACACCATATATTTT. Together with reference TRBV19 and TRBJ1-3, the CDR3 gives the full variable domain: DGGITQSPKYLFRKEGQNVTLSCEQNLNHDAMYWYRQDPGQGLRLIYYSQIVNDFQKGDIAEGYSVSREKKESFPLTVTSAQKNPTAFYLCASSIEGSSGNTIYFGEGSWLTVV.

The rearrangement uses TRBV2 and TRBJ1-5; D might be TRBD1 (5 bases). CDR1 and CDR2 from the germline V gene are SNHLY and FYNNEI. V gave up 4 bases and J gave up 7 bases, with 14 bases separating them. The CDR3 totals 14 residues. CDR3 in amino acids: CASSGGRVDQPQHF. CDR3 DNA sequence: TGTGCCAGCAGTGGCGGCAGGGTGGACCAGCCCCAGCATTTT.

This chain links TRBV29-1 with TRBJ2-7; tentative D call: TRBD2 (6 bases). The CDR3 sequence is 14 residues long. The V gene's germline CDR1 is SQVTM and CDR2 ANQGSEA. V dropped 6 bases and J dropped 0 bases, with 15 bases sitting between them. The CDR3 region has the DNA TGCAGCGTCGCAGCCCCCGGGAGCTCCTACGAGCAGTACTTC. As protein: CSVAAPGSSYEQYF.

The chain carries TRBV30 and TRBJ2-2, with 9 bases lining up with TRBD2. This CDR3 has 15 residues. From germline, CDR1 is GTSNPN and CDR2 SVGIG (reference sequence). Trimming cost V 5 bases and J 4 bases; bases outside gene matches: 8. As DNA, the CDR3 is TGTGCCTGGGGATCCCTAGCGGGGCCCACCGGGGAGCTGTTTTTT. Its translation is CAWGSLAGPTGELFF.

The V and J genes are TRBV6-1 and TRBJ1-5; tentatively, D is TRBD1 (5 bases). The V gene lost 6 bases and the J gene lost 3 bases, with 9 bases spanning the gap. The V gene's germline CDR1 is MNHNS and CDR2 SASEGT. The CDR3 loop spans 13 amino acids. CDR3 amino acids: CASRRQINQPQHF. CDR3 bases: TGTGCCAGCAGACGACAGATCAATCAGCCCCAGCATTTT.

The V and J genes are TRBV27 and TRBJ2-5; maybe TRBD1 (6 bases). The germline CDR1 and CDR2 sequences are MNHEY and SMNVEV (reference sequence). CDR3 length: 18 amino acids. V was trimmed by 2 bases and J by 1 base, leaving 20 bases between them. CDR3 sequence (DNA): TGTGCCAGCAGTTTAGTTTTGAAGGGGGTCGGCACCCAAGAGACCCAGTACTTC. This encodes CASSLVLKGVGTQETQYF.

This chain links TRBV15 with TRBJ2-3; D is ambiguous. The germline CDR1 and CDR2 sequences are LNHNV and YYDKDF (reference sequence). There are 14 residues in the CDR3. V dropped 4 bases and J dropped 2 bases, with 10 bases sitting between them. The CDR3 is CATSMERVTDTQYF. DNA for the CDR3: TGTGCCACCAGCATGGAGCGAGTCACAGATACGCAGTATTTT.

The rearrangement links TRBV5-6 to TRBJ2-5, with 7 nucleotides matching TRBD2. The CDR3 is 12 amino acids. Germline V gene sequence: CDR1 SGHDT, CDR2 YYEEEE. The V gene end was trimmed by 2 bases and the J gene end by 10 bases; junction bases not matched to a gene: 5. As DNA, the CDR3 is TGTGCCAGCAGCTTTGGGGGGGGTTACCAGTACTTC. This translates into CASSFGGGYQYF.

This clone was found once. The gene calls are TRBV7-2 and TRBJ1-1, with D possibly being TRBD1 (6 bases). Germline V gene lookup returns CDR1 SGHTA and CDR2 FQGNSA. The CDR3 has 14 amino acids. V shed 6 bases and J shed 0 bases, with 11 bases lying between them. The DNA for the CDR3 is TGTGCCAGCAGGTTACAGGGATTGAACACTGAAGCTTTCTTT. Its protein is CASRLQGLNTEAFF.

The V call is TRBV5-1, the J call TRBJ2-3; perhaps TRBD2 as D (6 bases). The CDR3 loop spans 14 amino acids. V lost 4 bases and J 12 bases, leaving 21 bases between the germline ends. Germline V gives CDR1 SGHRS, CDR2 YFSETQ. The CDR3 sequence: CASSPLGTPAYQYF. The CDR3 DNA sequence: TGCGCCAGCAGCCCGCTCGGGACTCCAGCCTACCAGTATTTT.

The table lists this clone with a few counts. V gene TRBV7-2 combines with J gene TRBJ1-1; 12 bases are shared with TRBD1. V lost 4 bases and J lost 3; bases outside the gene matches: 15. The CDR3 extends over 19 amino acids. The V gene's germline CDR1 is SGHTA and CDR2 FQGNSA. The CDR3 region is CASSSTGTGGARLDTEAFF. CDR3 DNA sequence: TGTGCCAGCAGCTCGACCGGGACAGGGGGCGCGAGGTTGGACACTGAAGCTTTCTTT.

This chain connects TRBV13 to TRBJ2-3, with 10 bases that match TRBD2. The CDR3 spans 15 residues. V dropped 3 bases and J dropped 1; count of bases not matched to a gene: 1. CDR1 is PRHDT, CDR2 FYEKMQ, per germline (reference sequence). In DNA form, the CDR3 reads TGTGCCAGCAGCTTCGGGACTAGCGGCACAGATACGCAGTATTTT. It specifies CASSFGTSGTDTQYF.

The chain combines TRBV27 with TRBJ2-2; 8 bases line up with TRBD2. This CDR3 spans 15 amino acids. CDR1 MNHEY and CDR2 SMNVEV come from the germline V gene (reference sequence). After removal of 9 bases from V and 0 bases from J, the junction contained 6 bases not matched to a gene. CDR3 residues: CASTSGPSNTGELFF. The CDR3 DNA reads TGTGCCAGTACTAGCGGACCGTCGAACACCGGGGAGCTGTTTTTT.

The chain has TRBV5-4 and TRBJ2-5; 11 bases map to TRBD1. V shed 1 base and J 6 bases; nucleotides not matched to a gene: 8. Germline loops: CDR1 SGHNT, CDR2 YYREEE (reference sequence). The CDR3 sequence is 16 residues long. This CDR3 is CASSLFSGTGGKTQYF. The DNA for the CDR3 is TGTGCCAGCAGCTTGTTTTCAGGGACAGGGGGAAAGACCCAGTACTTC.

The chain recombines TRBV7-6 with TRBJ2-2; weak D call: TRBD1 (6 bases). CDR3 size: 16 residues. Deletions cut 5 bases from V and 0 bases from J, with 13 bases between. The V gene's germline CDR1 is SGHVS and CDR2 FNYEAQ. CDR3 in DNA: TGTGCCAGCAGCCCGAGACAGGCTGCGAACACCGGGGAGCTGTTTTTT. Its protein is CASSPRQAANTGELFF.

The gene calls are TRBV18 and TRBJ1-1; 8 positions match TRBD1. Looked up from germline, CDR1 is KGHSH and CDR2 is LQKENI. V was pared by 6 bases and J by 4 bases, with 10 bases of the junction left unmatched. The CDR3 has 15 amino acids. The DNA of the CDR3 is TGTGCCAGCTCGCGACCCCAGGGGGCTAGCACTGAAGCTTTCTTT. It is translated as CASSRPQGASTEAFF.

The chain carries TRBV5-1 and TRBJ2-1; no definite D call. CDR3 size: 17 residues. Germline assignment: CDR1 SGHRS and CDR2 YFSETQ. Trimming pared 2 bases from V and 0 bases from J, leaving 15 bases between. In DNA form, the CDR3 reads TGCGCCAGCAGCTTCCCAAGGAGTGCCGGCTCCTACAATGAGCAGTTCTTC. Protein: CASSFPRSAGSYNEQFF.

The chain is built from TRBV27 and TRBJ2-3; TRBD2 matches 7 bases. This CDR3 is built from 14 residues. V was pared by 2 bases and J by 2 bases, with 1 base of the junction left unmatched. Per germline, CDR1 MNHEY and CDR2 SMNVEV (reference sequence). As DNA, the CDR3 is TGTGCCAGCAGTTTACTAGCGGACACAGATACGCAGTATTTT. It translates to CASSLLADTDTQYF.

This chain joins TRBV5-4 and TRBJ2-5, with 10 nucleotides matching TRBD2. J was trimmed by 4 bases and V by 3 bases; bases with no gene match: 6. Germline CDR1 and CDR2: SGHNT and YYREEE (reference sequence). The CDR3 is 15 amino acids. In nucleotides, the CDR3 is TGTGCCAGCAGCTGGACTAGCGGAACAAGAGAGACCCAGTACTTC. Translated: CASSWTSGTRETQYF. The complete variable domain, with remaining parts taken from reference TRBV5-4 and TRBJ2-5, reads ETGVTQSPTHLIKTRGQQVTLRCSSQSGHNTVSWYQQALGQGPQFIFQYYREEENGRGNFPPRFSGLQFPNYSSELNVNALELDDSALYLCASSWTSGTRETQYFGPGTRLLVL.

The chain combines TRBV6-6 with TRBJ2-7; no definite D call. Germline loops: CDR1 MNHNY, CDR2 SVGAGI (reference sequence). The V and J ends lost 0 bases and 12 bases respectively, with 18 bases between them. The CDR3 is 14 amino acids. This CDR3 is CASSYSRPPKHPYF. The CDR3 DNA sequence: TGTGCCAGCAGTTACTCGAGGCCTCCTAAGCACCCGTACTTC.

The chain employs TRBV28 and TRBJ2-7; 7 bases match TRBD1. This CDR3 is 15 amino acids long. J was trimmed by 2 bases and V by 3 bases; bases with no gene match: 7. Looked up from germline, CDR1 is MDHEN and CDR2 is SYDVKM. The CDR3 DNA reads TGTGCCAGCAGTTTCCCCGGGACAGCTCCCTACGAGCAGTACTTC. Protein product: CASSFPGTAPYEQYF. Full variable domain (remainder filled in from reference TRBV28 and TRBJ2-7): DVKVTQSSRYLVKRTGEKVFLECVQDMDHENMFWYRQDPGLGLRLIYFSYDVKMKEKGDIPEGYSVSREKKERFSLILESASTNQTSMYLCASSFPGTAPYEQYFGPGTRLTVT.

The DNA for the CDR3 is TGCAGCGTTCCGACAGGGAATACGAACACTGAAGCTTTCTTT. It specifies CSVPTGNTNTEAFF. The chain has TRBV29-1 and TRBJ1-1, with 7 bases matching TRBD1. The CDR3 is 14 amino acids. Germline trimming cut 5 bases from V and 1 base from J; bases unmatched to any gene: 7. The V gene's germline CDR1 is SQVTM and CDR2 ANQGSEA.

J is TRBJ2-5 and V is TRBV11-2, with 9 bases matching TRBD2. Losses at the gene ends were 3 bases for V and 2 bases for J; bases not matched to a gene: 10. This CDR3 has 17 amino acids. Germline CDR1 is SGHAT and CDR2 is FQNNGV. The CDR3 is CASSFPASGTGQETQYF. CDR3 sequence (DNA): TGTGCCAGCAGCTTTCCCGCTAGCGGGACGGGGCAAGAGACCCAGTACTTC.

The sample holds one count of this clone. The chain employs TRBV9 and TRBJ2-7; TRBD1 agrees at 11 bases. The CDR3 is made up of 15 amino acids. Germline CDR1 reads SGDLS; CDR2 reads YYNGEE. J gave up 2 bases and V 4 bases, and 5 bases lay outside the gene matches. CDR3 in DNA: TGTGCCAGCAGCAGGGGGGACAGGGGGACCTACGAGCAGTACTTC. Translating gives CASSRGDRGTYEQYF. The variable domain in full, completed from reference TRBV9 and TRBJ2-7, reads DSGVTQTPKHLITATGQRVTLRCSPRSGDLSVYWYQQSLDQGLQFLIQYYNGEERAKGNILERFSAQQFPDLHSELNLSSLELGDSALYFCASSRGDRGTYEQYFGPGTRLTVT.

The chain uses TRBV10-1 and TRBJ2-7, with D unresolved. The ends were cut back, 3 bases at V and 1 base at J, with 7 bases in the middle. CDR3 length: 13 residues. Germline CDR1 and CDR2: WNHNN and SYGVQD (reference sequence). CDR3 residues: CASSDGQSYEQYF. The CDR3 nucleotides read TGCGCCAGCAGTGATGGTCAGTCCTACGAGCAGTACTTC.